Presented here are 21 T cell receptor beta chains from one specimen sequenced in a study of cytomegalovirus exposure and HLA in healthy donors. Profiled with immunoSEQ multiplex PCR; TCRdb holds only in-frame clones, not every one. Of 150,000 to 200,000 clones in the sample, 80% to 90% are singletons; the top ten hold over 0.95%. What was sequenced was PBMCs. Receptor source: a woman in her 30s in good health and CMV-seronegative.

V and J are TRBV5-1 and TRBJ2-6, with TRBD1 matching over 10 bases. CDR1 is SGHRS and CDR2 is YFSETQ in the germline V gene. CDR3 size: 16 residues. The V segment lost 3 bases and the J segment 2 bases; nucleotides outside the gene matches: 2. The CDR3 nucleotides are TGCGCCAGCAGCTGGGGGACAGGGGCTGGGGCCAACGTCCTGACTTTC. Protein: CASSWGTGAGANVLTF. Combining the CDR3 with reference TRBV5-1 and TRBJ2-6 gives the whole variable domain KAGVTQTPRYLIKTRGQQVTLSCSPISGHRSVSWYQQTPGQGLQFLFEYFSETQRNKGNFPGRFSGRQFSNSRSEMNVSTLELGDSALYLCASSWGTGAGANVLTFGAGSRLTVL.

The V and J genes are TRBV4-2 and TRBJ2-7, with 7 bases fitting TRBD2. Trimming removed 4 bases from V and 5 bases from J; junction bases left unmatched: 5. The CDR3 length is 13 residues. Germline V gene lookup returns CDR1 LGHNA and CDR2 YNFKEQ. The CDR3 DNA is TGTGCCAGCAGCCCGGAGCGGGGAAACGAGCAGTACTTC. Residues: CASSPERGNEQYF.

Only a few counts were recorded for this clone. This chain's CDR3 is CSAPLRGMMYF. The DNA for the CDR3 is TGCAGTGCCCCATTGAGGGGGATGATGTACTTC. The chain links TRBV20-1 to TRBJ2-7; perhaps TRBD1 as D (6 bases). The ends were cut back, 6 bases at V and 12 bases at J, with 18 bases in the middle. The CDR3 extends over 11 amino acids. Germline-derived CDR1 and CDR2 are DFQATT and SNEGSKA (reference sequence).

The chain carries TRBV2 and TRBJ1-3; 10 positions match TRBD1. The CDR3 has 16 residues. Germline V gene sequence: CDR1 SNHLY, CDR2 FYNNEI. The V segment lost 4 bases and the J segment 2 bases; nucleotides outside the gene matches: 5. The CDR3 protein is CASSGPGTGAGNTIYF. CDR3 sequence (DNA): TGTGCCAGCAGTGGTCCCGGGACAGGGGCTGGAAACACCATATATTTT.

V gene TRBV18 combines with J gene TRBJ2-7; the match to TRBD1 covers 9 bases. The length of the CDR3 is 13 residues. V lost 5 bases and J lost 3; bases outside the gene matches: 2. The V gene's germline CDR1 is KGHSH and CDR2 LQKENI. The CDR3 DNA follows: TGTGCCAGCTCAGGGACAGGGAACTACGAGCAGTACTTC. Residues: CASSGTGNYEQYF. Full variable domain (remainder filled in from reference TRBV18 and TRBJ2-7): NAGVMQNPRHLVRRRGQEARLRCSPMKGHSHVYWYRQLPEEGLKFMVYLQKENIIDESGMPKERFSAEFPKEGPSILRIQQVVRGDSAAYFCASSGTGNYEQYFGPGTRLTVT.

The chain combines TRBV5-5 with TRBJ1-2, with a tentative D call TRBD1 (5 bases). CDR1 is SGHKS, CDR2 YYEKEE, per germline (reference sequence). The V and J ends lost 4 bases and 3 bases respectively, with 13 bases between them. The CDR3 covers 14 residues. Here the CDR3 reads CASSLTDTHYGYTF. The CDR3 DNA reads as TGTGCCAGCAGCCTCACGGACACCCACTATGGCTACACCTTC.

V and J are TRBV7-3 and TRBJ1-1; no definite D call. This CDR3 region has 13 residues. V was shortened by 5 bases and J by 4 bases, with 11 bases between the two germline ends. Germline V gene lookup returns CDR1 SGHTA and CDR2 FQGTGA. The CDR3 DNA reads TGTGCCAGCAGCGAATACAGATCCACTGAAGCTTTCTTT. Residues: CASSEYRSTEAFF.

This clone was seen at least ten times. The V call is TRBV12-5, the J call TRBJ2-3, with D tentatively TRBD1 (6 bases). V lost 6 bases and J 5 bases, leaving 15 bases between the germline ends. Germline CDR1 and CDR2: LGHNT and FRNRAP. There are 14 residues in the CDR3. The CDR3 spells CASGHDRLEDTQYF. CDR3 in DNA: TGTGCTAGTGGCCACGACAGGTTGGAAGATACGCAGTATTTT. Filled out from reference TRBV12-5 and TRBJ2-3, the complete variable domain reads DARVTQTPRHKVTEMGQEVTMRCQPILGHNTVFWYRQTMMQGLELLAYFRNRAPLDDSGMPKDRFSAEMPDATLATLKIQPSEPRDSAVYFCASGHDRLEDTQYFGPGTRLTVL.

The chain couples TRBV10-3 to TRBJ1-2; 8 bases map to TRBD1. Looked up from germline, CDR1 is ENHRY and CDR2 is SYGVKD. The CDR3 totals 19 residues. Trimming took 3 bases from V and 1 from J; bases not matched to a gene: 16. CDR3 in amino acids: CAISELGTGGRTSNYGYTF. The CDR3 nucleotides read TGTGCCATCAGTGAACTAGGGACAGGCGGACGAACCAGTAACTATGGCTACACCTTC.

This chain joins TRBV2 and TRBJ1-1, with 10 bases aligning to TRBD1. V dropped 6 bases and J dropped 1; count of bases not matched to a gene: 8. Germline CDR1 is SNHLY and CDR2 is FYNNEI. The length of the CDR3 is 16 residues. CDR3 amino acids: CASSADRGPQNTEAFF. The CDR3, as DNA: TGTGCCAGCAGCGCAGACAGGGGGCCACAGAACACTGAAGCTTTCTTT.

The gene calls are TRBV28 and TRBJ2-7; TRBD2 aligns across 9 bases. This CDR3 has 14 amino acids. Germline CDR1 reads MDHEN; CDR2 reads SYDVKM. V gave up 11 bases and J gave up 2 bases; unmatched junction bases: 10. CDR3 loop: CALRASGGPYEQYF. The DNA for the CDR3 is TGTGCCCTTAGGGCGAGCGGGGGGCCCTACGAGCAGTACTTC. Full variable domain (outside the CDR3, taken from reference TRBV28 and TRBJ2-7): DVKVTQSSRYLVKRTGEKVFLECVQDMDHENMFWYRQDPGLGLRLIYFSYDVKMKEKGDIPEGYSVSREKKERFSLILESASTNQTSMYLCALRASGGPYEQYFGPGTRLTVT.

CDR3 DNA sequence: TGTGCCAGCAGCCTCACCAGGACAGGGGAGCGCACTGAAGCTTTCTTT. Translating it yields CASSLTRTGERTEAFF. The V call is TRBV5-4, the J call TRBJ1-1; 9 bases agree with TRBD1. V was clipped by 4 bases and J by 4 bases; unmatched bases: 11. The length of the CDR3 is 16 residues. Germline values: CDR1 SGHNT, CDR2 YYREEE (reference sequence).

This chain joins TRBV7-9 and TRBJ2-7; 13 bases map to TRBD2. With 4 bases clipped from V and 7 bases from J, the junction kept 10 bases outside the gene matches. Germline lookup yields CDR1 SEHNR and CDR2 FQNEAQ (reference sequence). This CDR3 has 16 residues. The CDR3 region has the DNA TGTGCCAGCAGCTCCACCAGGACTAGCGGGGGCCCTGAGCAGTACTTC. It encodes CASSSTRTSGGPEQYF.

This chain links TRBV5-1 with TRBJ2-7; 7 bases fit TRBD1. The V and J ends lost 4 bases and 2 bases, in that order; junction bases with no gene match: 9. The CDR3 is 15 amino acids. Germline values: CDR1 SGHRS, CDR2 YFSETQ. In DNA, the CDR3 is TGCGCCAGCAGCCACGGGACAGTCCGCCCCTACGAGCAGTACTTC. Encoded protein: CASSHGTVRPYEQYF.

The V call is TRBV5-5, the J call TRBJ1-1, with D possibly TRBD1 on 5 matching bases. Germline V gene lookup returns CDR1 SGHKS and CDR2 YYEKEE (reference sequence). V lost 0 bases and J lost 4, with 10 bases in between. The CDR3 has 14 amino acids. CDR3 in amino acids: CASSLVVQGTEAFF. CDR3 DNA: TGTGCCAGCAGCTTGGTTGTTCAGGGCACTGAAGCTTTCTTT.

The chain employs TRBV7-9 and TRBJ2-1; TRBD2 might be the D (6 bases). V lost 3 bases to trimming and J lost 2 bases, with 14 bases between them. The CDR3 runs 16 residues. Germline V lookup: CDR1 SEHNR, CDR2 FQNEAQ (reference sequence). The CDR3 region has the DNA TGTGCCAGCAGCTTCTTGGCGGGGTTAACCTACAATGAGCAGTTCTTC. Its translation is CASSFLAGLTYNEQFF.

The chain employs TRBV6-1 and TRBJ2-2; 7 nucleotides align to TRBD1. J gave up 0 bases and V 7 bases, and 2 bases lay outside the gene matches. Germline V gene sequence: CDR1 MNHNS, CDR2 SASEGT. CDR3 length: 14 residues. The CDR3 spells CASIRGPNTGELFF. The DNA for the CDR3 is TGTGCCAGCATAAGGGGGCCGAACACCGGGGAGCTGTTTTTT.

The table lists this clone with a few counts. The CDR3 reads CASSPRTTTYEQYF. In nucleotides, the CDR3 is TGTGCCAGCAGTCCCCGGACTACCACCTACGAGCAGTACTTC. This chain connects TRBV28 to TRBJ2-7; a weak D match, TRBD2 (6 bases). The CDR3 contains 14 residues. V was trimmed by 5 bases and J by 2 bases, leaving 13 bases between them. Germline-derived CDR1 and CDR2 are MDHEN and SYDVKM.

V gene TRBV6-6 combines with J gene TRBJ1-3; D perhaps matches TRBD1 (6 bases). Per germline, CDR1 MNHNY and CDR2 SVGAGI (reference sequence). This CDR3 region has 15 residues. Trimming left V 2 bases short and J 0 bases short, with 8 bases between. The CDR3 loop reads CASSYEGGSGNTIYF. The DNA of the CDR3 is TGTGCCAGCAGTTACGAAGGGGGCTCTGGAAACACCATATATTTT.

This clone came up once. This chain joins TRBV6-5 and TRBJ2-2; possible D gene TRBD1, 5 bases. The CDR3 length is 14 residues. CDR1 and CDR2 from the germline V gene are MNHEY and SVGAGI. Trimming stripped 2 bases from V and 4 bases from J, with 8 bases between. The CDR3 reads CASSYSGATGELFF. As DNA, the CDR3 is TGTGCCAGCAGTTACAGTGGGGCCACCGGGGAGCTGTTTTTT.

The chain combines TRBV28 with TRBJ2-5; perhaps TRBD2 as D (6 bases). The CDR3 loop spans 14 amino acids. Trimming left V 6 bases short and J 3 bases short, with 14 bases between. Germline assignment: CDR1 MDHEN and CDR2 SYDVKM. The CDR3 DNA reads TGTGCCAGCAGCTATGGGACTTCTAAAGAGACCCAGTACTTC. This codes for CASSYGTSKETQYF.